These T cell receptor beta chains were read from a single sample in a study of T cells in Graves' hyperthyroidism and ophthalmopathy. TCRdb used MiXCR to reprocess the multiplex PCR reads, holding one entry per CDR3 protein. The repertoire holds about 640,000 distinct CDR3 sequences, with around 21% as singletons. Sequenced material: blood. The receptor source for this set is a man aged 30 to 45 with Graves' ophthalmopathy. The CDR3 runs from the conserved cysteine through the conserved F or W. A D gene is named only where the DNA matches it firmly. Only part of the rows carry a size: once, few, many, or a class if the clone is expanded.

v_gene	j_gene	d_gene	abundance	CDR3nt	CDR3aa
TRBV6-2/TRBV6-3	TRBJ1-1	TRBD1	.	TGTGCCAGCTTTTGGGCAGGGGGTAATGAAGCTTTCTTT	CASFWAGGNEAFF
TRBV6-1	TRBJ1-3	.	.	TGTGCCAGCAGTGAAGCGGAGTTTTCTGGAAACACCATATATTTT	CASSEAEFSGNTIYF
TRBV2	TRBJ2-2	.	many	TGTGCCAAGGGGCAGGGGATAACCGGGGAGCTGTTTTTT	CAKGQGITGELFF
TRBV29-1	TRBJ2-3	.	few	TGCAGCGTTGAAGAGGGGAGGGGGCCAGATACGCAGTATTTT	CSVEEGRGPDTQYF
TRBV7-9	TRBJ2-7	.	once	TGTGCCAGCAGCTTACCAGGGACTCTGGACGAGCAGTACTTC	CASSLPGTLDEQYF
TRBV7-9	TRBJ1-2	.	few	TGTGCCAGCACTATCAGGGTCGACTATGGCTACACCTTC	CASTIRVDYGYTF
TRBV20-1	TRBJ2-1	TRBD2	few	TGCAGTGCTAGTCCCGGGACTAGCGGGAATGAGCAGTTCTTC	CSASPGTSGNEQFF
TRBV6-1	TRBJ1-2	.	.	TGTGCCAGCAGTGAAGGGCCACTAAACTATGGCTACACCTTC	CASSEGPLNYGYTF
TRBV7-2	TRBJ2-7	TRBD1	many	TGTGCCAGCAGCTTAGGAGGGACAGGTGGTTACGAGCAGTACTTC	CASSLGGTGGYEQYF
TRBV4-2	TRBJ2-3	TRBD2	few	TGTGCCAGCAGCCAAGATTTAGCGGGAGCGAAAGATACGCAGTATTTT	CASSQDLAGAKDTQYF
TRBV12-3/TRBV12-4	TRBJ1-5	.	.	TGTGCCAGCGGTTTGGCAAGTAATCAGCCCCAGCATTTT	CASGLASNQPQHF
TRBV18	TRBJ2-7	.	few	TGTGCCAGCTCACCATCGGCGACAGCGAGAGTCTACGAGCAGTACTTC	CASSPSATARVYEQYF
TRBV18	TRBJ1-2	TRBD1	.	TGTGCCAGCTCACCACCCCGGGACAGGAGTATCTATGGCTACACCTTC	CASSPPRDRSIYGYTF
TRBV3-1	TRBJ2-1	TRBD2	many	TGTGCCAGCAGCCAAGCAGGGACTAGCGGGAGCAATGAGCAGTTCTTC	CASSQAGTSGSNEQFF
TRBV9	TRBJ2-7	.	.	TGTGCCAGCAGCCAAAGACTTGAGAACTCCTACGAGCAGTACTTC	CASSQRLENSYEQYF